This entry lists 26 T cell receptor beta chains sequenced from one sample in a study of blood T cell repertoires in COVID-19. Sequencing used immunoSEQ multiplex PCR; TCRdb keeps in-frame clones, though not all of them. The sample lists 20,000 to 30,000 clones; about 90% were seen once. The specimen was peripheral blood. These receptors came from a woman aged 55-69 years with active COVID-19.

The rearrangement joins TRBV6-1 to TRBJ2-6; 7 bases fit TRBD1. V was clipped by 4 bases and J by 0 bases; unmatched bases: 6. Germline CDR1 and CDR2: MNHNS and SASEGT. The CDR3 is 17 residues long. CDR3 amino acids: CASSAWTGSSGANVLTF. Here the CDR3 DNA reads TGTGCCAGCAGTGCCTGGACAGGTTCCTCTGGGGCCAACGTCCTGACTTTC.

The chain couples TRBV28 to TRBJ1-5; TRBD1 matches 7 bases. The CDR3 spans 15 residues. Per germline, CDR1 MDHEN and CDR2 SYDVKM. V lost 1 base, J lost 0 bases, and 0 bases stayed unmatched. CDR3 DNA sequence: TGTGCCAGCAGTTTATCAGGGGGTAGCAATCAGCCCCAGCATTTT. Its protein product is CASSLSGGSNQPQHF. Full variable domain (outside the CDR3, taken from reference TRBV28 and TRBJ1-5): DVKVTQSSRYLVKRTGEKVFLECVQDMDHENMFWYRQDPGLGLRLIYFSYDVKMKEKGDIPEGYSVSREKKERFSLILESASTNQTSMYLCASSLSGGSNQPQHFGDGTRLSIL.

This clone was found once. This chain uses TRBV5-1 with TRBJ2-5, with TRBD2 matching over 11 bases. Germline lookup yields CDR1 SGHRS and CDR2 YFSETQ. The junction had 3 bases not matched to a gene; V was cut back by 6 bases and J by 5 bases. This CDR3 has 13 residues. CDR3 DNA: TGCGCCAGCACCTGGACTAGCGGGGAGACCCAGTACTTC. This gives the protein CASTWTSGETQYF.

The chain couples TRBV3-1 (or the pseudogene TRBV3-2) to TRBJ2-5, with TRBD2 as a possible D gene (5 bases). From germline, CDR1 is LGHDT and CDR2 YNNKEL (reference sequence). The CDR3 sequence is 14 residues long. Trimming cost V 2 bases and J 2 bases, with 9 bases left between them. This CDR3 is CASSQNREQETQYF. CDR3 coding DNA: TGTGCCAGCAGCCAAAATAGGGAGCAAGAGACCCAGTACTTC.

V is TRBV20-1 and J is TRBJ2-1; D uncertain. Germline CDR1 DFQATT, CDR2 SNEGSKA (reference sequence). CDR3 length equals 11 residues. Trimming stripped 3 bases from V and 14 bases from J, with 14 bases between. CDR3 protein: CSASGLEDKFF. The CDR3 DNA follows: TGCAGTGCTAGCGGTCTAGAAGATAAGTTCTTC.

V gene TRBV6-2 or TRBV6-3 combines with J gene TRBJ2-1; D is possibly TRBD1 (6 bases). CDR3 length: 18 residues. Trimming left V 0 bases short and J 7 bases short, with 22 bases between. Looked up from germline, CDR1 is MNHEY and CDR2 is SVGEGT. The CDR3 spells CASSYSGRGRLMWNEQFF. CDR3 DNA: TGTGCCAGCAGTTACTCGGGCAGGGGCAGGCTCATGTGGAATGAGCAGTTCTTC.

The chain carries TRBV7-3 and TRBJ2-3, with 8 positions matching TRBD2. The J segment lost 1 base and the V segment lost 4 bases, leaving 10 bases of the junction unmatched. CDR1 SGHTA and CDR2 FQGTGA come from the germline V gene. This CDR3 comprises 17 residues. The CDR3 spells CASSSRGGRWGTDTQYF. CDR3 DNA sequence: TGTGCCAGCAGCTCCCGGGGCGGGAGGTGGGGCACAGATACGCAGTATTTT.

CDR3 in DNA: TGCAGCGTTGGAAATTCCGGACAGGGCGCGCAAGAGACCCAGTACTTC. It encodes CSVGNSGQGAQETQYF. The rearrangement joins TRBV29-1 to TRBJ2-5; 8 bases are shared with TRBD1. V lost 4 bases and J lost 2; bases outside the gene matches: 12. CDR3 length: 16 residues. Germline loops: CDR1 SQVTM, CDR2 ANQGSEA.

The chain has TRBV20-1 and TRBJ2-1; TRBD2 matches at 9 bases. CDR3 size: 16 residues. Trimming took 3 bases from V and 6 from J; bases not matched to a gene: 12. Per the germline V gene, CDR1 is DFQATT and CDR2 is SNEGSKA (reference sequence). The CDR3 spells CSASNSIAGVPNEQFF. The CDR3 bases are TGCAGTGCTAGTAATTCGATAGCGGGAGTCCCCAATGAGCAGTTCTTC.

This clone was seen just once. The V gene is TRBV7-9, the J gene TRBJ2-3; D might be TRBD2 (5 bases). This CDR3 has 17 residues. Germline CDR1 reads SEHNR; CDR2 reads FQNEAQ (reference sequence). The V and J ends lost 3 bases and 0 bases respectively, with 16 bases between them. CDR3 loop: CASSFPLSEPSTDTQYF. CDR3 nucleotides: TGTGCCAGCAGCTTCCCTCTTAGCGAGCCTAGCACAGATACGCAGTATTTT.

The rearrangement uses TRBV7-9 and TRBJ2-7; the D gene is possibly TRBD2 (6 bases). This CDR3 contains 15 residues. CDR1 and CDR2 from the germline V gene are SEHNR and FQNEAQ (reference sequence). The V gene lost 4 bases and the J gene lost 3 bases, with 16 bases spanning the gap. CDR3 protein: CASSSPRDLFYEQYF. CDR3 DNA sequence: TGTGCCAGCAGCTCGCCGAGGGACTTATTCTACGAGCAGTACTTC.

The chain joins TRBV5-1 to TRBJ2-1, with 7 bases fitting TRBD2. CDR3 size: 18 residues. Germline CDR1 and CDR2: SGHRS and YFSETQ. J gave up 0 bases and V 1 base, and 10 bases lay outside the gene matches. CDR3 residues: CASSLLAGDTSSYNEQFF. In nucleotides, the CDR3 is TGCGCCAGCAGCTTGTTGGCGGGAGATACGAGCTCCTACAATGAGCAGTTCTTC.

The sample holds a few counts of this clone. The chain is built from TRBV5-4 and TRBJ1-2; D gene unclear. V lost 0 bases and J lost 8, with 14 bases in between. The CDR3 is 14 residues long. Germline loops: CDR1 SGHNT, CDR2 YYREEE (reference sequence). CDR3 loop: CASSLEGGIRGYTF. In DNA form, the CDR3 reads TGTGCCAGCAGCTTGGAAGGAGGGATAAGAGGCTACACCTTC.

This clone showed up just once. The V gene is TRBV5-1, the J gene TRBJ2-1; the match to TRBD2 covers 11 bases. Germline V gene data show CDR1 as SGHRS and CDR2 as YFSETQ. Trimming cost V 0 bases and J 6 bases; bases outside gene matches: 2. The CDR3 loop spans 15 amino acids. CDR3 protein: CASSLELAGVNEQFF. In nucleotides, the CDR3 is TGCGCCAGCAGCTTGGAACTAGCGGGAGTCAATGAGCAGTTCTTC. Full variable domain (remainder filled in from reference TRBV5-1 and TRBJ2-1): KAGVTQTPRYLIKTRGQQVTLSCSPISGHRSVSWYQQTPGQGLQFLFEYFSETQRNKGNFPGRFSGRQFSNSRSEMNVSTLELGDSALYLCASSLELAGVNEQFFGPGTRLTVL.

The rearrangement joins TRBV28 to TRBJ1-1; the D is unclear. Germline values: CDR1 MDHEN, CDR2 SYDVKM. V shed 5 bases and J shed 5 bases, with 15 bases lying between them. The length of the CDR3 is 14 residues. The CDR3 coding sequence is TGTGCCAGCAGTCCTCCGCGGGTTCTAACTGAAGCTTTCTTT. As protein: CASSPPRVLTEAFF.

This chain joins TRBV5-4 and TRBJ2-2; D possibly corresponds to TRBD2 (5 bases). Germline CDR1 and CDR2: SGHNT and YYREEE (reference sequence). The CDR3 loop spans 13 amino acids. Deletions cut 0 bases from V and 7 bases from J, with 7 bases between. The CDR3 spells CASSLGGFGELFF. CDR3 sequence (DNA): TGTGCCAGCAGCTTGGGAGGGTTCGGGGAGCTGTTTTTT.

This clone appeared a few times. This rearrangement joins TRBV29-1 to TRBJ2-5, with a possible D match to TRBD2 (6 bases). The CDR3 is made up of 15 amino acids. V gave up 4 bases and J gave up 1 base, with 16 bases separating them. The germline V gene encodes CDR1 SQVTM and CDR2 ANQGSEA. The CDR3 bases are TGCAGCGTTGCTTTGGCGGGACTTCGCCAAGAGACCCAGTACTTC. Translation gives CSVALAGLRQETQYF.

This chain connects TRBV2 to TRBJ2-1; TRBD2 agrees at 14 bases. This CDR3 is 16 amino acids long. Trimming at V came to 6 bases and at J to 3 bases, leaving 4 bases not matched to a gene. The germline gives CDR1 SNHLY, CDR2 FYNNEI. CDR3: CASRGLAGANYNEQFF. The CDR3 nucleotides read TGTGCCAGCAGGGGACTAGCGGGAGCCAACTACAATGAGCAGTTCTTC.

The gene calls are TRBV6-5 and TRBJ2-7; 7 positions match TRBD1. The CDR3 runs 14 residues. Germline trimming cut 8 bases from V and 2 bases from J; bases unmatched to any gene: 9. CDR1 and CDR2 from the germline V gene are MNHEY and SVGAGI. The CDR3 loop reads CASRTGQATYEQYF. In nucleotides, the CDR3 is TGTGCCAGCCGAACAGGACAGGCGACCTACGAGCAGTACTTC.

The chain carries TRBV28 and TRBJ2-3; tentatively, D is TRBD2 (6 bases). The CDR3 contains 13 residues. V was shortened by 3 bases and J by 9 bases, with 13 bases between the two germline ends. CDR1 and CDR2 from the germline V gene are MDHEN and SYDVKM. For the CDR3, the DNA is TGTGCCAGCAGTTTCCATGCGGGATTCACGCAGTATTTT. Residues: CASSFHAGFTQYF.

The J gene is TRBJ2-1, the V gene TRBV3-1 (or the pseudogene TRBV3-2), with TRBD2 identical over 8 bases. The CDR3 spans 17 residues. The germline gives CDR1 LGHDT, CDR2 YNNKEL (reference sequence). The V and J ends lost 0 bases and 9 bases, in that order; junction bases with no gene match: 13. In nucleotides, the CDR3 is TGTGCCAGCAGCCAAGACCGAGTAGCGGGAATTAGGAGTGAGCAGTTCTTC. Translation gives CASSQDRVAGIRSEQFF.

The CDR3 nucleotides are TGCGCCAGCAGTCCCCAGGGCTCCAACACCGGGGAGCTGTTTTTT. This gives the protein CASSPQGSNTGELFF. V gene TRBV5-1 combines with J gene TRBJ2-2, with D possibly matching TRBD1 (5 bases). Between the trimmed V and J ends, which lost 5 bases and 2 bases, there was a span of 13 bases. Germline values: CDR1 SGHRS, CDR2 YFSETQ. There are 15 residues in the CDR3.

The gene calls are TRBV5-1 and TRBJ2-1, with D perhaps matching TRBD1 (5 bases). The CDR3 has 15 amino acids. Between the trimmed V and J ends, which lost 0 bases and 3 bases, there was a span of 10 bases. Germline V gene lookup returns CDR1 SGHRS and CDR2 YFSETQ. For the CDR3, the DNA is TGCGCCAGCAGCTTGGGACAGTCAGGCTACAATGAGCAGTTCTTC. It codes for CASSLGQSGYNEQFF.

The rearrangement joins TRBV6-5 to TRBJ1-5, with D possibly matching TRBD1 (6 bases). This CDR3 comprises 13 residues. The ends were cut back, 5 bases at V and 5 bases at J, with 10 bases in the middle. The germline gives CDR1 MNHEY, CDR2 SVGAGI. The CDR3 loop is CASSRWTDQPQHF. In nucleotides, the CDR3 is TGTGCCAGCAGTCGTTGGACAGATCAGCCCCAGCATTTT.

This clone came up once. The chain combines TRBV21-1 with TRBJ1-6; TRBD1, the table's D call, lacks a check against the DNA. TRBV21-1 is annotated as a pseudogene. The CDR3 loop spans 16 amino acids. In DNA form, the CDR3 reads TGTGCCAGCAGCGGTAGGACAGGGGCACATAATTCACCCCTCCACTTT. Translating it yields CASSGRTGAHNSPLHF.

This rearrangement joins TRBV28 to TRBJ2-3; no reliable D call. Per germline, CDR1 MDHEN and CDR2 SYDVKM. This CDR3 is 13 amino acids long. Trimming left V 4 bases short and J 6 bases short, with 11 bases between. The CDR3 DNA reads TGTGCCAGCAGTTCTTATAGTACTGATACGCAGTATTTT. Its protein is CASSSYSTDTQYF.